This is a list of T cell receptor beta chains from one sample in a study of human T cells and chemical hapten exposure. TCRdb reanalysed the RACE reads using MiXCR and keeps one entry per CDR3 protein. Among roughly 92,000 distinct CDR3 sequences, approximately 10% were seen once, and the ten largest hold 3.2%. The sample here was whole blood, taken in connection with sensitization to the hapten diphenylcyclopropenone (DPC). All receptors come from a woman in her thirties or forties with alopecia areata. Some clones in this sample may be carry-over from other donors' samples. CDR3s include the opening cysteine and the closing phenylalanine or tryptophan. Each record gives: J gene, D gene, V gene, clone size, CDR3 DNA, CDR3 protein. D genes are given only for firm matches. The listing skips clone size in some rows; elsewhere it reads once, few, many or a size class.

j_call: TRBJ2-3
d_call: -
v_call: TRBV5-6
clone_size: once
cdr3_nt: TGTGCCAGCAGCTTGTATCGGGGAGATACGCAGTATTTT
cdr3_aa: CASSLYRGDTQYF

j_call: TRBJ2-2
d_call: TRBD1
v_call: TRBV6-5
clone_size: many
cdr3_nt: TGTGCCAGCAGAGGGACAGGGGATGTCGGGGAGCTGTTTTTT
cdr3_aa: CASRGTGDVGELFF

j_call: TRBJ2-5
d_call: -
v_call: TRBV6-6
clone_size: -
cdr3_nt: TGTGCCAGCAGTTTCCGACCGCTCAGTTTACCAGAGAAAGAGACCCAGTACTTC
cdr3_aa: CASSFRPLSLPEKETQYF

j_call: TRBJ2-7
d_call: -
v_call: TRBV27
clone_size: -
cdr3_nt: TGTGCCAGCAGTTTGGGGCGGGGAGGTGAGCAGTACTTC
cdr3_aa: CASSLGRGGEQYF

j_call: TRBJ1-5
d_call: -
v_call: TRBV7-9
clone_size: -
cdr3_nt: TGTGCCAGCAGCTTGGGTCAGGGGTATCAGCCCCAGCATTTT
cdr3_aa: CASSLGQGYQPQHF

j_call: TRBJ2-3
d_call: TRBD1
v_call: TRBV6-2/TRBV6-3
clone_size: few
cdr3_nt: TGTGCCAGCAGTTACCCACGACAGGGGGCACTTGATACGCAGTATTTT
cdr3_aa: CASSYPRQGALDTQYF

j_call: TRBJ2-1
d_call: TRBD2
v_call: TRBV7-2
clone_size: few
cdr3_nt: TGTGCCAGCAGCGTCCCACTAGCGGGGGACAATGAGCAGTTCTTC
cdr3_aa: CASSVPLAGDNEQFF

j_call: TRBJ2-7
d_call: -
v_call: TRBV3-1
clone_size: many
cdr3_nt: TGTGCCAGCAGCCGTGGACAAGGCGGTGTCTACGAGCAGTACTTC
cdr3_aa: CASSRGQGGVYEQYF

j_call: TRBJ2-4
d_call: -
v_call: TRBV7-2
clone_size: many
cdr3_nt: TGTGCCAGCAGCTTAGCGGATGCCAAAAACATTCAGTACTTC
cdr3_aa: CASSLADAKNIQYF

j_call: TRBJ2-7
d_call: -
v_call: TRBV20-1
clone_size: few
cdr3_nt: TGCAGTGCCAAGGGGGGATTCCGCGGGGCCTACCTGGAGCAGTACTTC
cdr3_aa: CSAKGGFRGAYLEQYF

j_call: TRBJ1-1
d_call: -
v_call: TRBV9
clone_size: many
cdr3_nt: TGTGCCAGCAGCGCCCTTCGAGCTAACACTGAAGCTTTCTTT
cdr3_aa: CASSALRANTEAFF

j_call: TRBJ1-5
d_call: -
v_call: TRBV28
clone_size: many
cdr3_nt: TGTGCCAGCACCCTTTGGTCCCAGCCCCAGCATTTT
cdr3_aa: CASTLWSQPQHF

j_call: TRBJ1-1
d_call: -
v_call: TRBV11-2
clone_size: few
cdr3_nt: TGTGCCAGCACCCGGAGTCGCATGAACACTGAAGCTTTCTTT
cdr3_aa: CASTRSRMNTEAFF

j_call: TRBJ2-7
d_call: -
v_call: TRBV12-3/TRBV12-4
clone_size: many
cdr3_nt: TGTGCCAGCAGTTTGGAAGGGACTTTCGGGGAGCAGTACTTC
cdr3_aa: CASSLEGTFGEQYF

j_call: TRBJ2-7
d_call: TRBD2
v_call: TRBV11-2
clone_size: few
cdr3_nt: TGTGCCAGCAGCTTTCACGGGACTAGATACGAGCAGTACTTC
cdr3_aa: CASSFHGTRYEQYF

j_call: TRBJ1-2
d_call: TRBD1
v_call: TRBV9
clone_size: many
cdr3_nt: TGTGCCAGCAGCCTGACAGGGCCTGCTGGCTACACCTTC
cdr3_aa: CASSLTGPAGYTF

j_call: TRBJ2-1
d_call: -
v_call: TRBV7-2
clone_size: -
cdr3_nt: TGTGCCAGCAGCTTAGGTCCCCGGGACCGGAGGTTCTTC
cdr3_aa: CASSLGPRDRRFF

j_call: TRBJ1-4
d_call: -
v_call: TRBV7-9
clone_size: few
cdr3_nt: TGTGCCAGCAGCGCGGCCAGGGCGGAGGAAAAACTGTTTTTT
cdr3_aa: CASSAARAEEKLFF

j_call: TRBJ1-2
d_call: -
v_call: TRBV29-1
clone_size: -
cdr3_nt: TGCAGCGTTGAACAGGGTATTAGCTACACCTTC
cdr3_aa: CSVEQGISYTF

j_call: TRBJ2-1
d_call: TRBD2
v_call: TRBV20-1
clone_size: many
cdr3_nt: TGCAGTGCTAGAGTGGCTAGCGGGATGTCCTACAATGAGCAGTTCTTC
cdr3_aa: CSARVASGMSYNEQFF

j_call: TRBJ2-7
d_call: TRBD2
v_call: TRBV10-3
clone_size: few
cdr3_nt: TGTGCCATCAGTGAGCGGAGGCTAGCGGGACCCTCGGTCGGAGAGCAGTACTTC
cdr3_aa: CAISERRLAGPSVGEQYF

j_call: TRBJ1-6
d_call: -
v_call: TRBV7-6
clone_size: many
cdr3_nt: TGTGCCAGCAGCTTAGCGGGGGGGGGTAACCATAATTCACCCCTCCACTTT
cdr3_aa: CASSLAGGGNHNSPLHF

j_call: TRBJ1-1
d_call: -
v_call: TRBV4-1
clone_size: few
cdr3_nt: TGCGCCAGCAGCCAAGTGCCGAACAGACTAGGGTTGAACACTGAAGCTTTCTTT
cdr3_aa: CASSQVPNRLGLNTEAFF

j_call: TRBJ2-1
d_call: TRBD2
v_call: TRBV27
clone_size: -
cdr3_nt: TGTGCCAGCAGTTTCCGACTAGCGGGAGATGAGCAGTTCTTC
cdr3_aa: CASSFRLAGDEQFF

j_call: TRBJ2-1
d_call: -
v_call: TRBV19
clone_size: -
cdr3_nt: TGTGCCAGCATTGGAGTGGGTGGGTACAATGAGCAGTTCTTC
cdr3_aa: CASIGVGGYNEQFF

j_call: TRBJ2-3
d_call: -
v_call: TRBV29-1
clone_size: -
cdr3_nt: TGCAGCGTTGGAACCGCTCCGCAGTATTTT
cdr3_aa: CSVGTAPQYF

j_call: TRBJ1-6
d_call: -
v_call: TRBV11-1
clone_size: many
cdr3_nt: TGTGCCAGCAGCGCCGGTGGGGCAGGGAATAATTCACCCCTCCACTTT
cdr3_aa: CASSAGGAGNNSPLHF

j_call: TRBJ2-5
d_call: TRBD2
v_call: TRBV12-3/TRBV12-4
clone_size: -
cdr3_nt: TGTGCCAGCAGTTTGGGTAGCGGGAGTCGGTTAGAGACCCAGTACTTC
cdr3_aa: CASSLGSGSRLETQYF